A single sample gave rise to the 14 T cell receptor beta chains below, sequenced in a study of T cells after yellow fever vaccination (dated by TCRdb to between 2017 and 2020). Receptors were amplified or captured by 5' RACE. Sequencing instrument: Illumina NovaSeq 6000. The raw public data were reprocessed by TCRdb itself: fastp quality trimming at Q25, MiXCR clonotype calling, in-frame beta chains only. Entries are consolidated by CDR3 protein sequence, retaining the most common genes and DNA. The sample includes over 250,000 distinct CDR3 sequences, with about 5.2% observed a single time. Together, the top ten hold 3% to 4% of the sample. What this sample's treatment or condition label stands for: live attenuated yellow fever vaccine strain. The material was CD4+ T cells sorted from PBMCs, obtained on the day of the yellow fever booster vaccination. These receptor sequences come from a man between 18 and 35 years old who received the YFV17D yellow fever vaccine.

In DNA form, the CDR3 reads TGTGCCAGCAGCTTGGAAGGCGGAATTTATGGCTACACCTTC. This sequence encodes CASSLEGGIYGYTF. The chain joins TRBV5-6 to TRBJ1-2; D is undetermined. This CDR3 region has 14 residues. The V end lost 0 bases, the J end lost 5 bases, and 11 bases lay between the germline ends. The germline V gene has CDR1 SGHDT and CDR2 YYEEEE.

This rearrangement joins TRBV2 to TRBJ2-3; D is unclear. The CDR3 sequence is 15 residues long. The V gene's germline CDR1 is SNHLY and CDR2 FYNNEI. Trimming removed 0 bases from V and 0 bases from J, with 7 bases in between. The CDR3 loop reads CASSEALRSTDTQYF. CDR3 sequence (DNA): TGTGCCAGCAGTGAAGCGCTCAGGAGCACAGATACGCAGTATTTT.

This clonotype showed up just a few times. The gene calls are TRBV5-1 and TRBJ2-1; 7 bases are a match to TRBD2. CDR1 SGHRS and CDR2 YFSETQ come from the germline V gene. This CDR3 has 17 amino acids. Trimming at V came to 1 base and at J to 0 bases, leaving 7 bases not matched to a gene. The CDR3 sequence: CASSLRSGVSSYNEQFF. CDR3 DNA sequence: TGCGCCAGCAGCTTGCGCAGCGGGGTCAGCTCCTACAATGAGCAGTTCTTC.

The chain uses TRBV7-2 and TRBJ1-1; D ambiguous. V lost 2 bases to trimming and J lost 4 bases, with 14 bases between them. The CDR3 consists of 15 residues. Per germline, CDR1 SGHTA and CDR2 FQGNSA. The CDR3 region is CASSLMRSGSTEAFF. The DNA of the CDR3 is TGTGCCAGCAGCTTAATGAGATCGGGGTCCACTGAAGCTTTCTTT.

This clonotype was recorded many times. The genes are TRBV29-1 and TRBJ2-3; 8 nucleotides line up with TRBD1. CDR1 SQVTM and CDR2 ANQGSEA come from the germline V gene. The J segment lost 4 bases and the V segment lost 4 bases, leaving 1 base of the junction unmatched. This CDR3 comprises 12 residues. The CDR3 region has the DNA TGCAGCGTTGGGGACAGGCCAGATACGCAGTATTTT. Its translation is CSVGDRPDTQYF.

CDR3 loop: CASSVSPLGDTEAFF. The CDR3 nucleotides read TGTGCCAGCAGCGTATCTCCTCTGGGGGACACTGAAGCTTTCTTT. The chain combines TRBV9 with TRBJ1-1; the D gene is possibly TRBD1 (5 bases). V lost 1 base and J lost 3, with 13 bases in between. CDR1 SGDLS and CDR2 YYNGEE come from the germline V gene. The CDR3 spans 15 residues.

The chain recombines TRBV5-1 with TRBJ2-7, with TRBD1 matching over 7 bases. This CDR3 contains 14 residues. V shed 0 bases and J 2 bases; nucleotides not matched to a gene: 2. Germline loops: CDR1 SGHRS, CDR2 YFSETQ. In nucleotides, the CDR3 is TGCGCCAGCAGCTTGGTAGGGGGCGCCTACGAGCAGTACTTC. Its translation: CASSLVGGAYEQYF.

This chain connects TRBV2 to TRBJ1-2, with D hard to call. This CDR3 region has 14 residues. The V end lost 6 bases, the J end lost 4 bases, and 15 bases lay between the germline ends. Germline loops: CDR1 SNHLY, CDR2 FYNNEI. CDR3 in amino acids: CASSGSLGSYGYTF. The CDR3 DNA reads as TGTGCCAGCAGCGGAAGTCTCGGATCCTATGGCTACACCTTC.

This rearrangement joins TRBV10-3 to TRBJ2-7, with 10 bases aligning to TRBD1. Germline CDR1 reads ENHRY; CDR2 reads SYGVKD. Trimming removed 7 bases from V and 3 bases from J; junction bases left unmatched: 9. The CDR3 extends over 15 amino acids. CDR3 nucleotide sequence: TGTGCCATCACCGGTCCCGGGACAGGGGTCTACGAGCAGTACGTC. As protein: CAITGPGTGVYEQYV.

This clonotype was counted only a few times. The chain carries TRBV7-3 and TRBJ1-5; 9 nucleotides align to TRBD1. V lost 7 bases to trimming and J lost 0 bases; unmatched junction nucleotides: 7. The V gene's germline CDR1 is SGHTA and CDR2 FQGTGA. This CDR3 is built from 16 residues. The CDR3 loop is CASTIGQGFSNQPQHF. The CDR3 nucleotides are TGTGCCAGCACCATAGGACAGGGGTTTAGCAATCAGCCCCAGCATTTT.

This clonotype was seen many times. This chain uses TRBV5-1 with TRBJ2-2, with D tentatively TRBD2 (5 bases). The length of the CDR3 is 15 residues. Germline CDR1 is SGHRS and CDR2 is YFSETQ. Trimming removed 4 bases from V and 0 bases from J, with 10 bases in between. CDR3 sequence reads: CASSGRTANTGELFF. The CDR3 DNA reads TGCGCCAGCAGCGGAAGGACTGCGAACACCGGGGAGCTGTTTTTT.

The rearrangement links TRBV11-2 to TRBJ2-1; 9 bases line up with TRBD2. Germline trimming cut 4 bases from V and 1 base from J; bases unmatched to any gene: 2. Germline CDR1 and CDR2: SGHAT and FQNNGV. The CDR3 is made up of 15 amino acids. CDR3 coding DNA: TGTGCCAGCAGCTGGCGGGGGGGATCCTACAATGAGCAGTTCTTC. Protein sequence: CASSWRGGSYNEQFF.

Ten or more counts support this clonotype. This chain links TRBV5-1 with TRBJ2-2; perhaps TRBD1 as D (5 bases). V was trimmed by 4 bases and J by 4 bases, leaving 11 bases between them. Germline assignment: CDR1 SGHRS and CDR2 YFSETQ. The CDR3 is 14 residues long. The CDR3 coding sequence is TGCGCCAGCAGCCCCAGGGTGGGCACCGGGGAGCTGTTTTTT. This sequence encodes CASSPRVGTGELFF.

The gene calls are TRBV6-2 or TRBV6-3 and TRBJ1-5; D is uncertain. Germline CDR1 is MNHEY and CDR2 is SVGEGT. V lost 2 bases and J 0 bases, leaving 11 bases between the germline ends. The CDR3 runs 16 residues. CDR3 in amino acids: CASSYRLTRSNQPQHF. CDR3 nucleotide sequence: TGTGCCAGCAGTTACCGATTGACCCGTAGCAATCAGCCCCAGCATTTT.